One and the same sample provided the 15 T cell receptor beta chains below, sequenced in a study of blood T cell repertoires in COVID-19. The protocol was immunoSEQ multiplex PCR, while the TCRdb copy is restricted to in-frame clones and leaves out a portion. The sample lists about 16,000 clones; roughly 77% were seen once. Sequencing was performed on peripheral blood. These receptor sequences come from a man aged 55-75 years with acute or convalescent COVID-19.

This clone was seen more than once but under ten times. This chain uses TRBV29-1 with TRBJ1-2; D might be TRBD1 (5 bases). Germline V gene lookup returns CDR1 SQVTM and CDR2 ANQGSEA. Trimming cost V 6 bases and J 2 bases, with 10 bases left between them. The CDR3 has 12 residues. The DNA of the CDR3 is TGCAGCGTCGATGACAGCAACTATGGCTACACCTTC. The encoded protein is CSVDDSNYGYTF.

The chain couples TRBV5-4 to TRBJ1-5; unclear D gene. CDR1 and CDR2 (germline): SGHNT, YYREEE (reference sequence). The CDR3 is 16 amino acids. The V end was cut by 0 bases, the J end by 1 base, with 11 bases between. The CDR3 spells CASSLGAPDSNQPQHF. The CDR3 nucleotides are TGTGCCAGCAGCTTGGGGGCCCCCGACAGCAATCAGCCCCAGCATTTT.

The chain has TRBV4-1 and TRBJ2-3, with D maybe TRBD1 (6 bases). CDR1 and CDR2 (germline): MGHRA, YSYEKL. Trimming took off 0 bases at V and 4 bases at J, with 14 bases between the two ends. The CDR3 has 16 amino acids. The CDR3 is CASSQEDRLVSDTQYF. The CDR3 DNA reads TGCGCCAGCAGCCAAGAGGACAGATTAGTATCAGATACGCAGTATTTT.

Only one count was recorded for this clone. The chain is built from TRBV7-9 and TRBJ1-6; 9 bases align to TRBD1. The CDR3 spans 14 residues. Germline CDR1 reads SEHNR; CDR2 reads FQNEAQ (reference sequence). Germline trimming cut 1 base from V and 8 bases from J; bases unmatched to any gene: 0. The CDR3 loop is CASSLGQGDSPLHF. In DNA form, the CDR3 reads TGTGCCAGCAGCTTAGGACAGGGGGATTCACCCCTCCACTTT.

The chain uses TRBV7-8 and TRBJ1-2, with D uncertain. V was shortened by 5 bases and J by 7 bases, with 14 bases between the two germline ends. In germline, CDR1 is SGHVS, CDR2 FQNEAQ. The CDR3 totals 13 residues. CDR3 DNA sequence: TGTGCCAGCAGCCCCAGGCTGGAGGGTGGCTACACCTTC. This encodes CASSPRLEGGYTF.

The rearrangement links TRBV18 to TRBJ1-2; TRBD1 aligns across 11 bases. Germline V gene sequence: CDR1 KGHSH, CDR2 LQKENI. CDR3 length: 15 residues. Trimming cost V 0 bases and J 6 bases; bases outside gene matches: 3. In nucleotides, the CDR3 is TGTGCCAGCTCACCACCAGGACAGGGGGCTGATGGCTACACCTTC. Translated: CASSPPGQGADGYTF. Complete variable domain (other parts from reference TRBV18 and TRBJ1-2): NAGVMQNPRHLVRRRGQEARLRCSPMKGHSHVYWYRQLPEEGLKFMVYLQKENIIDESGMPKERFSAEFPKEGPSILRIQQVVRGDSAAYFCASSPPGQGADGYTFGSGTRLTVV.

CDR3 region: CASSGTGLTSGNTIYF. In nucleotides, the CDR3 is TGTGCCAGCAGTGGGACAGGGCTTACTTCTGGAAACACCATATATTTT. The chain has TRBV6-1 and TRBJ1-3, with TRBD1 matching over 8 bases. V lost 4 bases to trimming and J lost 1 base; unmatched junction nucleotides: 6. Germline values: CDR1 MNHNS, CDR2 SASEGT. The CDR3 covers 16 residues.

CDR3 sequence: CASSFPGTANTGELFF. CDR3 DNA sequence: TGTGCCAGCAGCTTCCCCGGGACAGCGAACACCGGGGAGCTGTTTTTT. V gene TRBV5-4 combines with J gene TRBJ2-2; 7 nucleotides agree with TRBD1. The ends lost 2 bases at V and 0 bases at J; junction bases unmatched: 4. Germline CDR1 is SGHNT and CDR2 is YYREEE (reference sequence). The CDR3 length is 16 residues.

This clone was detected a few times. V gene TRBV10-3 combines with J gene TRBJ1-3; a weak D match, TRBD1 (5 bases). Per germline, CDR1 ENHRY and CDR2 SYGVKD. The germline V and J ends were trimmed by 7 bases and 7 bases, with 14 bases remaining between them. The length of the CDR3 is 13 residues. The CDR3: CAIKGNPTNTIYF. CDR3 coding DNA: TGTGCCATCAAGGGGAACCCGACGAACACCATATATTTT.

The gene calls are TRBV4-1 and TRBJ1-2; a possible D gene is TRBD1 (5 bases). The CDR3 is made up of 15 amino acids. V lost 3 bases to trimming and J lost 8 bases, with 19 bases between them. Germline-derived CDR1 and CDR2 are MGHRA and YSYEKL. The CDR3 spells CASSHSGQGFGGYTF. The CDR3 nucleotides read TGCGCCAGCAGCCACTCCGGGCAGGGTTTCGGGGGCTACACCTTC.

The chain joins TRBV18 to TRBJ1-1; a weak D match, TRBD1 (5 bases). V gave up 3 bases and J gave up 5 bases, with 19 bases separating them. CDR1 and CDR2 from the germline V gene are KGHSH and LQKENI. The length of the CDR3 is 16 residues. The CDR3, as DNA: TGTGCCAGCTCACCGGGGGAGGACGGGAGGAGGACTGAAGCTTTCTTT. This sequence encodes CASSPGEDGRRTEAFF.

The chain couples TRBV18 to TRBJ2-5, with TRBD2 matching 11 bases. The CDR3 consists of 15 residues. Germline CDR1 is KGHSH and CDR2 is LQKENI. The V and J ends lost 4 bases and 2 bases, in that order; junction bases with no gene match: 3. The CDR3 protein is CASSRLAGLQETQYF. The CDR3 bases are TGTGCCAGCTCACGACTAGCGGGGCTACAAGAGACCCAGTACTTC.

The chain links TRBV12-3 or TRBV12-4 to TRBJ1-2; 9 positions match TRBD1. The J segment lost 5 bases and the V segment lost 4 bases, leaving 2 bases of the junction unmatched. The CDR3 has 13 residues. CDR3 nucleotide sequence: TGTGCCAGCAGTTCGGGACAGGGATATGGCTACACCTTC. This codes for CASSSGQGYGYTF.

CDR3 bases: TGTGTGACGACCGGGGGGGCGGTCACCGGGGAGCTGTTTTTT. Its protein product is CVTTGGAVTGELFF. V and J are TRBV7-6 and TRBJ2-2, with 8 positions matching TRBD2. Germline V CDR1 and CDR2: SGHVS, FNYEAQ. The CDR3 has 14 residues. Variable domain in full (rest from reference TRBV7-6 and TRBJ2-2): GAGVSQSPRYKVTKRGQDVALRCDPISGHVSLYWYRQALGQGPEFLTYFNYEAQQDKSGLPNDRFSAERPEGSISTLTIQRTEQRDSAMYRCVTTGGAVTGELFFGEGSRLTVL.

This chain links TRBV20-1 with TRBJ2-7; 7 bases map to TRBD1. CDR1 is DFQATT, CDR2 SNEGSKA, per germline (reference sequence). J lost 0 bases, V lost 3 bases, and 8 bases had no gene match. There are 15 residues in the CDR3. CDR3 DNA: TGCAGTGCTAGTACCTCCGGGACAGCCTCCTACGAGCAGTACTTC. This encodes CSASTSGTASYEQYF.